Shown below are 4 T cell receptor beta chains from a single sample sequenced in a study of response to subunit inactivated influenza vaccine. Via MiXCR, TCRdb re-called the RT-PCR reads, giving one row per CDR3 protein. The sample includes about 520,000 distinct CDR3 sequences, over 25% of them seen just once. The material sequenced was CD4+ T cells sorted from PBMCs, taken roughly 5 days after vaccination. These TCRs come from a man aged 45-60 years who received an inactivated influenza vaccine.

The table lists this clonotype with a few counts. V gene TRBV4-2 combines with J gene TRBJ2-1; D remains unclear. Between the trimmed V and J ends, which lost 2 bases and 5 bases, there was a span of 7 bases. Germline values: CDR1 LGHNA, CDR2 YNFKEQ. The CDR3 covers 13 residues. The CDR3 sequence is CASSQPPNNEQFF. CDR3 sequence (DNA): TGTGCCAGCAGCCAACCTCCTAACAATGAGCAGTTCTTC.

This chain joins TRBV6-2 or TRBV6-3 and TRBJ2-5; TRBD1 matches at 8 bases. The CDR3 runs 14 residues. After removal of 7 bases from V and 4 bases from J, the junction contained 8 bases not matched to a gene. Germline V gene lookup returns CDR1 MNHEY and CDR2 SVGEGT. CDR3 bases: TGTGCCAGCATCAAGGCAGGGGGCATAGAGACCCAGTACTTC. This gives the protein CASIKAGGIETQYF.

The CDR3 bases are TGTGCCAGCAGTGGTATAATCAACACCGGGGAGCTGTTTTTT. This codes for CASSGIINTGELFF. V is TRBV2 and J is TRBJ2-2; D ambiguous. V lost 4 bases, J lost 2 bases, and 8 bases lay in between. CDR3 size: 14 residues. Looked up from germline, CDR1 is SNHLY and CDR2 is FYNNEI.

The chain links TRBV7-2 to TRBJ2-1; maybe TRBD2 (7 bases). The CDR3 is 15 amino acids. Deletions cut 5 bases from V and 7 bases from J, with 18 bases between. Per the germline V gene, CDR1 is SGHTA and CDR2 is FQGNSA. CDR3 sequence reads: CASSPIGGQRNEQFF. CDR3 bases: TGTGCCAGCAGCCCGATCGGGGGGCAAAGAAATGAGCAGTTCTTC.